This T cell receptor beta chain was documented in a study of T cell repertoires in cytomegalovirus infection. In the study overall: Through public TCR beta signatures, both CMV infection and matching HLA type were indicated. The study, taken as a whole, reports: Summed frequency of shared TCR beta families picked out CMV carriers who also had the relevant HLA. The response measured ex vivo was dominated by TCR beta clonotypes (HLA-C-restricted and CMV-specific).

CDR1 and CDR2 (germline): SGHVS, FQNEAQ. Deletions cut 2 bases from V and 5 bases from J, with 12 bases between. This CDR3 comprises 14 residues. One entry per CDR3 protein results from TCRdb running MiXCR on the reads. The sample gives about 900,000 distinct CDR3 sequences, roughly a third of which show up once; under 15% is in the top ten. This clonotype occurred many times. Its antigen is not identified. The sample here was cultured CD8+ T cells from PBMCs, taken from culture after CMV antigen stimulation. The rearrangement uses TRBV7-8 and TRBJ2-5, with D perhaps TRBD1 (7 bases). The receptor was derived from a human donor in good health (CMV status not recorded). Some clones in this sample may be carry-over from other donors' samples. CDR3 in DNA: TGTGCCAGCAGCTTACAGGGGGGCCGGGAGACCCAGTACTTC. Translation gives CASSLQGGRETQYF. Looking up the rest from reference TRBV7-8 and TRBJ2-5 gives the full variable domain: GAGVSQSPRYKVAKRGQDVALRCDPISGHVSLFWYQQALGQGPEFLTYFQNEAQLDKSGLPSDRFFAERPEGSVSTLKIQRTQQEDSAVYLCASSLQGGRETQYFGPGTRLLVL.